The TCR beta chain under discussion was sequenced for a study of blood T cell repertoires in COVID-19. Looking at the study overall: The origin of the acute and convalescent COVID-19 samples was the United States, Italy and Spain. The analysed material was cDNA or gDNA that came from T cells, B-cell-depleted T cells, or PBMCs.

Original data processing: Using reference gene primer amplification, nucleated cell counts were estimated. The assay was immunoSEQ multiplex PCR, and TCRdb's table has in-frame clones only and misses some. V, J and clone size are taken as reported in that table, and D and trimming were inferred from the DNA itself. The data hold about 61,000 clones, with over 65% observed a single time. The J segment lost 4 bases and the V segment lost 4 bases, leaving 1 base of the junction unmatched. Germline values: CDR1 SGHDN, CDR2 FVKESK. The CDR3 has 13 amino acids. The TCR comes from a man older than 75 with active or convalescent COVID-19. This chain connects TRBV14 to TRBJ1-2, with 9 bases aligning to TRBD1. The sample comprised peripheral blood. The CDR3 sequence is CASSRTGVYGYTF. The CDR3 nucleotides read TGTGCCAGCAGCCGGACAGGGGTCTATGGCTACACCTTC.